This is a list of T cell receptor beta chains from one sample in a study of shared clonotypes between healthy human individuals. Data came from immunoSEQ multiplex PCR; TCRdb stores just in-frame clones and leaves some out. The data contain millions of clones, about 95% of them singletons. Sequencing was done on a sample of naive CD8+ T cells sorted from blood. Receptors originate from a man younger than 35 in good health. Both conserved end residues are part of each CDR3. Each record gives: V gene, clone size, D gene, J gene, CDR3 DNA, CDR3 protein. A D gene is named only where the DNA matches it firmly. Size values are once, few and many counts, or a class for expanded clones, and some rows have none.

TRBV30	.	.	TRBJ2-3	TGTGCCTGGACCAGTATGGATACGCAGTATTTT	CAWTSMDTQYF
TRBV7-9	.	.	TRBJ1-1	TGTGCCAGCAGCTGGGCGGGAGACACTGAAGCTTTCTTT	CASSWAGDTEAFF
TRBV27	.	.	TRBJ1-5	TGTGCCAGCACCAGTCAGCCCCAGCATTTT	CASTSQPQHF
TRBV4-1	.	.	TRBJ2-1	TGCGCCAGCAGCCAAGAACCAGGGAAGGGCTACAATGAGCAGTTCTTC	CASSQEPGKGYNEQFF
TRBV2	.	TRBD1	TRBJ1-1	TGTGCCAACATACAGGGGGCGGACACTGAAGCTTTCTTT	CANIQGADTEAFF
TRBV5-1	.	TRBD2	TRBJ2-5	TGCGCCAGCAGCACCCGACTAGCGGGGGGAGAGACCCAGTACTTC	CASSTRLAGGETQYF
TRBV7-9	.	TRBD2	TRBJ2-2	TGTGCCAGCAGCCCGGGACTAGCAGTCACCGGGGAGCTGTTTTTT	CASSPGLAVTGELFF
TRBV29-1	.	.	TRBJ1-1	TGCAGCGGCTTAACACAGGGATCCACTGAAGCTTTCTTT	CSGLTQGSTEAFF
TRBV13	.	TRBD2	TRBJ2-1	TGTGCCAGCAGCCTACAGCGGGAGGGCCTCGACAATGAGCAGTTCTTC	CASSLQREGLDNEQFF
TRBV6-1	.	TRBD1	TRBJ2-7	TGTGCCAGCAGCACAGGGGGCTACTACGAGCAGTACTTC	CASSTGGYYEQYF
TRBV13	.	.	TRBJ2-2	TGTGCCAGCAGCCCAACTCTGGGAACCGGGGAGCTGTTTTTT	CASSPTLGTGELFF
TRBV25-1	.	.	TRBJ1-4	TGTGCCAGCACCAAAGGTTACAGGGAGGAACTGTTTTTT	CASTKGYREELFF
TRBV2	.	TRBD2	TRBJ2-3	TGTGCCAGCAGTGAACCCCTAGCGGGTACGCAGTATTTT	CASSEPLAGTQYF
TRBV4-1	.	.	TRBJ2-1	TGCGCCAGCAGCCAAGATTGGACAGACTACAATGAGCAGTTCTTC	CASSQDWTDYNEQFF
TRBV5-1	.	.	TRBJ2-7	TGCGCCAGCAGCTTGTGGTGGGACGATGCCTACGAGCAGTACTTC	CASSLWWDDAYEQYF
TRBV30	.	.	TRBJ2-7	TGTGCCTGGACCCGGCAGCACGGCGAGCAGTACTTC	CAWTRQHGEQYF
TRBV7-9	.	.	TRBJ2-3	TGTGCCAGCAGCTTAGCAACCTCAGATACGCAGTATTTT	CASSLATSDTQYF
TRBV4-1	.	TRBD1	TRBJ2-1	TGCGCCAGCAGCCAAGGACAGGGATCCTACAATGAGCAGTTCTTC	CASSQGQGSYNEQFF
TRBV27	.	TRBD2	TRBJ2-7	TGTGCCAGCAGTCCTCTAGCGGGCACCATCTACGAGCAGTACTTC	CASSPLAGTIYEQYF
TRBV10-1	.	.	TRBJ2-2	TGCGCCAGCAGTGAACAGACCGGGGAGCTGTTTTTT	CASSEQTGELFF
TRBV7-9	once	.	TRBJ2-5	TGTGCCAGCAGCTCTTGGACAGAATCTCAAGAGACCCAGTACTTC	CASSSWTESQETQYF
TRBV14	.	TRBD1	TRBJ2-7	TGTGCCAGCAGCCAAGGACAGGGGGCCTCCTACGAGCAGTACTTC	CASSQGQGASYEQYF
TRBV27	.	.	TRBJ1-4	TGTGCCAGCAGTTTACGGGGGGCGGAAGAAAAACTGTTTTTT	CASSLRGAEEKLFF
TRBV4-3	.	.	TRBJ2-6	TGCGCCAGCAGCCAAGATGGGGCATCTGGGGCCAACGTCCTGACTTTC	CASSQDGASGANVLTF